This TCR delta chain was obtained from a study of γδ T cells in repeated Plasmodium falciparum infection. On the study more broadly: Age- and gender-matched Australian children served as comparison for malaria-exposed Malian children. Malian repertoires were sampled cross-sectionally without transmission and longitudinally through febrile malaria.

In its sample, this clone was seen many times. Additional DNA sequences in this sample encode the identical CDR3. TCRdb re-identified clones in the multiplex PCR reads via CATT. The table shows 80,000 to 95,000 delta-chain clones, with approximately 1.4% occurring only once. Gammadelta T cells were flow-sorted from PBMC into Vgamma9/Vdelta2+ and Vdelta2-negative populations for bulk analysis. Germline lookup yields CDR1 TSWWSYY and CDR2 QGS. J gave up 6 bases and V 0 bases, and 15 bases lay outside the gene matches. There are 19 residues in the CDR3. The source of this sequence is a pool of human donors (malaria-infected and uninfected, not separated). The V gene is TRDV1, the J gene TRDJ1, with TRDD3 matching over 11 bases. Material for sequencing was gamma-delta T cells from blood. CDR3 protein: CALGELGPSLLGDKHKLIF. In DNA form, the CDR3 reads TGTGCTCTTGGGGAACTAGGACCTTCTTTACTGGGGGATAAGCATAAACTCATCTTT.